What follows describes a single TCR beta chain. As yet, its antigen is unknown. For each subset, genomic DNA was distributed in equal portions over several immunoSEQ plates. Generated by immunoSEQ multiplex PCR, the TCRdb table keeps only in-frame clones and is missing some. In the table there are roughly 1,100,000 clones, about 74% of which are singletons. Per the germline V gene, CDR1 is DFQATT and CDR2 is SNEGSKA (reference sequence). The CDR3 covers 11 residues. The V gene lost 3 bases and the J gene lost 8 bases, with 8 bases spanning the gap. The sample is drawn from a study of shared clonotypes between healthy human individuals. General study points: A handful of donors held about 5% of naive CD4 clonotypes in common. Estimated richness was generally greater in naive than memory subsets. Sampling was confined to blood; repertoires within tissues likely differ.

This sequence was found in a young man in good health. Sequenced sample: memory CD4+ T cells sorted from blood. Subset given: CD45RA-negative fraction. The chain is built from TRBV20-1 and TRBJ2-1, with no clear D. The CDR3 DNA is TGCAGTGCTAGCACTGAGCATGAGCAGTTCTTC. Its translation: CSASTEHEQFF.